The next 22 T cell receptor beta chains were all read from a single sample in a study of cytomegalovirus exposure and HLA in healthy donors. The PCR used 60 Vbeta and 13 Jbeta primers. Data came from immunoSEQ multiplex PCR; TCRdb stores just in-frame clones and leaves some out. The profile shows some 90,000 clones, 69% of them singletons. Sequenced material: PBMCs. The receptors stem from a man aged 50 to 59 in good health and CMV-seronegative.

CDR3 sequence: CASSPRTGIYQPQHF. The CDR3 region has the DNA TGTGCCAGCAGCCCGCGGACAGGTATTTATCAGCCCCAGCATTTT. The J gene is TRBJ1-5, the V gene TRBV7-2, with 7 positions matching TRBD1. Germline V gene data show CDR1 as SGHTA and CDR2 as FQGNSA. This CDR3 is 15 amino acids long. V was clipped by 5 bases and J by 5 bases; unmatched bases: 9.

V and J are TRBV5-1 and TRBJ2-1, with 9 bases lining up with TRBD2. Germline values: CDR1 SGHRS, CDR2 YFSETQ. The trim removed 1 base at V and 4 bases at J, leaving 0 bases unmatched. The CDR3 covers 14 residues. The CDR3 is CASSLSGGYNEQFF. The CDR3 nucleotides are TGCGCCAGCAGCTTGAGCGGGGGGTACAATGAGCAGTTCTTC.

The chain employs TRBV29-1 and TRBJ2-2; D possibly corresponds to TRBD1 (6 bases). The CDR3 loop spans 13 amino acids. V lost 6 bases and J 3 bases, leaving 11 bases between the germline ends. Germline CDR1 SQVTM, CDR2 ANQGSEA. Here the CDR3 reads CSVITGYTGELFF. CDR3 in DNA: TGCAGCGTGATCACAGGGTACACCGGGGAGCTGTTTTTT.

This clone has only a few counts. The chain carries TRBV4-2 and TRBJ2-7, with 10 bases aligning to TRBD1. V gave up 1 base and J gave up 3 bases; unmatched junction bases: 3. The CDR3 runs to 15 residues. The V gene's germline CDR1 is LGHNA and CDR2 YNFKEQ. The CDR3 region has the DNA TGTGCCAGCAGCCAAGTAGGGACAGGGGTCTACGAGCAGTACTTC. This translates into CASSQVGTGVYEQYF.

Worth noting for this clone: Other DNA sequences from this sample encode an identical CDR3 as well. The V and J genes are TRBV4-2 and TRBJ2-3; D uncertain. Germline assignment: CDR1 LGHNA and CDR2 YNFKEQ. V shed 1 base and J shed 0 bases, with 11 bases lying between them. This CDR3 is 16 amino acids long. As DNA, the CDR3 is TGTGCCAGCAGCCAAGTTTTAGCTGGTAGCACAGATACGCAGTATTTT. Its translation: CASSQVLAGSTDTQYF.

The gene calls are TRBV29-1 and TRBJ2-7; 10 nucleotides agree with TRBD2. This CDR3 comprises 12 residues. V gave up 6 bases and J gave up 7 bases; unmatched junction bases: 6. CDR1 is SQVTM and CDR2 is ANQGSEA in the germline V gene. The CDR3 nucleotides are TGCAGCGTGGCCGGACTAGCGGAAGAGCAGTACGTC. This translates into CSVAGLAEEQYV.

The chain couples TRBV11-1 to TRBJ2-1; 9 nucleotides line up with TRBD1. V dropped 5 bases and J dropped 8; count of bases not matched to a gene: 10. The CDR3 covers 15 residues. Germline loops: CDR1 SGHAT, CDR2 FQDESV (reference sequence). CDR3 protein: CASSNRDRVRYEQFF. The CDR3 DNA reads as TGTGCCAGCAGCAACCGGGACAGGGTACGATATGAGCAGTTCTTC.

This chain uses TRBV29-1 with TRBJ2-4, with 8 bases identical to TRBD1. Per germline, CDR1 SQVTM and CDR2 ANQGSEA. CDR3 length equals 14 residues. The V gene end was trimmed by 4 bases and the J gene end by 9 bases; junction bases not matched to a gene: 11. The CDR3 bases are TGCAGCGTTGGCACCGGGACAGGCCGTAGCATTCAGTACTTC. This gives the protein CSVGTGTGRSIQYF.

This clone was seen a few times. The CDR3 sequence: CASSLGLAGTYEQYV. In DNA, the CDR3 is TGCGCCAGCAGCCTAGGGCTAGCGGGAACCTACGAGCAGTACGTC. The chain uses TRBV4-1 and TRBJ2-7, with TRBD2 matching over 9 bases. Germline CDR1 MGHRA, CDR2 YSYEKL. V lost 4 bases and J lost 2; bases outside the gene matches: 6. The CDR3 is made up of 15 amino acids.

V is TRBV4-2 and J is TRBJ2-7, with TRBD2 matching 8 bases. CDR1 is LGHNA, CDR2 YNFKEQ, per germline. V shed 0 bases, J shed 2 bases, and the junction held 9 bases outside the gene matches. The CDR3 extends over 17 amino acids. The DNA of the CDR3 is TGTGCCAGCAGCCAAGATACTGTGGCGGGGGGTGCCTACGAGCAGTACTTC. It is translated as CASSQDTVAGGAYEQYF.

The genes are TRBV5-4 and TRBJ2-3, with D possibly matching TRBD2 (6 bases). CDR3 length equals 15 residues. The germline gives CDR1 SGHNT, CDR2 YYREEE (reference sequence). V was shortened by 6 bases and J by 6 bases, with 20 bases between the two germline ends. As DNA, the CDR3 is TGTGCCAGCACCCTCGGGAGCGGGTTGCAGGATACGCAGTATTTT. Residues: CASTLGSGLQDTQYF. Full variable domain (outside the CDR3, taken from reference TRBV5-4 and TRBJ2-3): ETGVTQSPTHLIKTRGQQVTLRCSSQSGHNTVSWYQQALGQGPQFIFQYYREEENGRGNFPPRFSGLQFPNYSSELNVNALELDDSALYLCASTLGSGLQDTQYFGPGTRLTVL.

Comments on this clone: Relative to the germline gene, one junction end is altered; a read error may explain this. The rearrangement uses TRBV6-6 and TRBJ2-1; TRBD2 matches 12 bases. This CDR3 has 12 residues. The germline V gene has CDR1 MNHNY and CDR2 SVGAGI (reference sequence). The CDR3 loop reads CASSSRTSGDLF. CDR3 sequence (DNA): TGTGCCAGCAGTTCCCGGACTAGCGGGGACCTCTTC.

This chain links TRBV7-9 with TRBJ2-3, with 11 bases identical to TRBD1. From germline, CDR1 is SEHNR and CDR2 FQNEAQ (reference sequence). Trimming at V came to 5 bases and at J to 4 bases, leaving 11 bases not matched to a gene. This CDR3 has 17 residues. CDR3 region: CASSQTRDRGIADTQYF. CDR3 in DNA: TGTGCCAGCAGCCAAACCAGGGACAGGGGGATCGCAGATACGCAGTATTTT. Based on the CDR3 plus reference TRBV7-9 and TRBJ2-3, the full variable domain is DTGVSQNPRHKITKRGQNVTFRCDPISEHNRLYWYRQTLGQGPEFLTYFQNEAQLEKSRLLSDRFSAERPKGSFSTLEIQRTEQGDSAMYLCASSQTRDRGIADTQYFGPGTRLTVL.

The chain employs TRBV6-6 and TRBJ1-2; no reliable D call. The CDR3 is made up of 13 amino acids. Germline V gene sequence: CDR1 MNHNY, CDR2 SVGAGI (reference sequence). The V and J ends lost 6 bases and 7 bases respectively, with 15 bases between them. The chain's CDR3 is CASSPGSPGGYTF. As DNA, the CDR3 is TGTGCCAGCAGCCCGGGGTCCCCGGGTGGCTACACCTTC.

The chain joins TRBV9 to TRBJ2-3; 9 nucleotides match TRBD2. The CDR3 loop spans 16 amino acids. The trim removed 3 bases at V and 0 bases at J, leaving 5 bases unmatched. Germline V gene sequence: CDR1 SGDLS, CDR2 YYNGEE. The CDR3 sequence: CASSGASGASTDTQYF. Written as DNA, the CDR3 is TGTGCCAGCAGCGGGGCTAGCGGGGCTAGCACAGATACGCAGTATTTT.

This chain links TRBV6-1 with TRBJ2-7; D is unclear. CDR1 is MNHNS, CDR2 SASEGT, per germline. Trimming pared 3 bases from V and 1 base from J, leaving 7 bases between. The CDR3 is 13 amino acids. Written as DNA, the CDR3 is TGTGCCAGCAGTGAGGAGCCTTCCTACGAGCAGTACTTC. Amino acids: CASSEEPSYEQYF.

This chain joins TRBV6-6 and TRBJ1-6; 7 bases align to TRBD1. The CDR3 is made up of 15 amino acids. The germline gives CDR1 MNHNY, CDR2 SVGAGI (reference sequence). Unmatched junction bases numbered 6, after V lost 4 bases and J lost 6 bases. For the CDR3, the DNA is TGTGCCAGCAGTTCAATGACAGGGAGTAATTCACCCCTCCACTTT. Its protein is CASSSMTGSNSPLHF.

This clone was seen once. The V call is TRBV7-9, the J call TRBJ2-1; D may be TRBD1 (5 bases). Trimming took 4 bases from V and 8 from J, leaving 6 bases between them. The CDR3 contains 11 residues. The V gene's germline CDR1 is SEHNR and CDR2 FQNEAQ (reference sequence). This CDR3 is CASSSGYEQFF. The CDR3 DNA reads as TGTGCCAGCAGCTCAGGGTATGAGCAGTTCTTC.

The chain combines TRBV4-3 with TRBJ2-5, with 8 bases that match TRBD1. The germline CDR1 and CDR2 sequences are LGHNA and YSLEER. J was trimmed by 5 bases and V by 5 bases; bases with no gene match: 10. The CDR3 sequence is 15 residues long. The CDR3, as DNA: TGCGCCAGCAGCTTAACAGGGGGGACGGGTGAGACCCAGTACTTC. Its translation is CASSLTGGTGETQYF.

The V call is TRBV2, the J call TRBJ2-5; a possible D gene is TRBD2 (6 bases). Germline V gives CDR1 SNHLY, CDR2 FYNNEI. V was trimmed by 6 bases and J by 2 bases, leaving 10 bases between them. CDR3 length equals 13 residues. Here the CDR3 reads CASRLGGQETQYF. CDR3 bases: TGTGCCAGCAGACTGGGAGGTCAAGAGACCCAGTACTTC.

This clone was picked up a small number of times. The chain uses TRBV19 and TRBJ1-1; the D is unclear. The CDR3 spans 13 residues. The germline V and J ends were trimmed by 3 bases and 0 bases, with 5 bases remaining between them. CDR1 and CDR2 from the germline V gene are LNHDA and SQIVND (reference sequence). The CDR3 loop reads CASSIMLNTEAFF. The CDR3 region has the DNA TGTGCCAGTAGTATTATGTTGAACACTGAAGCTTTCTTT.

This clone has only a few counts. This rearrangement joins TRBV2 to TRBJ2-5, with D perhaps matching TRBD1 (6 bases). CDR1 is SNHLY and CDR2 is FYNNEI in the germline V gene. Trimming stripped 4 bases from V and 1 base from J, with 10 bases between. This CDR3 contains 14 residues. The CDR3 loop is CASSVWTVQETQYF. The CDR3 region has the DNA TGTGCCAGCAGTGTTTGGACAGTCCAAGAGACCCAGTACTTC.